This section outlines one T cell receptor (beta chain) sequence together with its context. This sample stems from a study of control samples from healthy donors and cancer patients. The CDR3 contains 13 residues. The junction had 3 bases not matched to a gene; V was cut back by 5 bases and J by 3 bases. The V gene's germline CDR1 is SGHVS and CDR2 FNYEAQ. Sequencing used immunoSEQ multiplex PCR; TCRdb keeps in-frame clones, though not all of them. The repertoire consists of 390,000 or so clones, with 80% to 95% occurring once and the leading ten covering around 6.4%. This chain uses TRBV7-6 with TRBJ1-1, with 7 bases matching TRBD1. The sequenced sample was PBMCs. This receptor was obtained from a man aged 35 to 55 with head and neck cancer. CDR3 DNA: TGTGCCAGCAGCCGGGGACAGTACACTGAAGCTTTCTTT. Encoded protein: CASSRGQYTEAFF.